This T cell receptor (beta chain) was observed in a study of human T cells and chemical hapten exposure (dated by TCRdb to the early 2020s). Broadly, across the study: For sensitization, 2% DPC in acetone was applied to a roughly 2 cm by roughly 2 cm area of upper inner arm skin. Weekly therapeutic DPC doses were additionally applied to the scalp of patients throughout the roughly 24-week study period. Patch testing was done on the upper back using Finn chambers containing 0.01% DPC, and results were scored after 6 days according to International Contact Dermatitis Research Group standards. The mostly female patient cohort included alopecia areata with under or over 50% scalp involvement, alopecia totalis and alopecia universalis. Libraries were pooled for sequencing, and per-sample TCR yields varied mainly because of small differences in library volumes within the pool. The study tracked peripheral blood TCR repertoire changes in vivo during primary and secondary sensitization to the hapten diphenylcyclopropenone (DPC) in alopecia patients. Blood was sampled from patients pre-sensitization (week 0) and at 2, 6 and about 24 weeks after DPC sensitization. Blood for TCR sequencing was provided by twenty-nine alopecia patients at one to four time points (pre-sensitization, 2, 6 and 24 weeks).

The study at large found these results: The number of PT1 expanded TCRs positively correlated with patch test score, significant at thresholds 8, 16 and 32 but not 4. DPC sensitization did not change the number of TCRs with a frequency above 1 in 1000, and there was no evidence of changes in global repertoire structure. After repeated subsampling, the strength of the expansion versus patch-test correlation and the threshold at which it became significant changed. Compared with pre-sensitization or healthy control sets, expanded TCRs formed significantly more large CDR3 similarity clusters, which is consistent with antigen-driven responses. Alopecia, a presumed autoimmune disease, was present in all patients, so the immune response of the patients might differ from that of healthy individuals.

What the time point label conveys for this sample: pre-sensitization, week 0. Reading the label with the study, this specimen's treatment or condition is: therapeutic diphenylcyclopropenone sensitization with weekly scalp DPC. Blood at each patch-test visit was drawn before the patch test was applied. Eligible patients were aged 18 to 70, diagnosed with alopecia, deemed suitable for DPC therapy, and excluded if pregnant. Total RNA was extracted from unfractionated whole blood collected in Tempus Blood RNA tubes. The sample holds a few counts of this clonotype. The clone's antigen remains unknown. Base qualities are not provided; no much larger clone lies one nucleotide away. The library was built by means of RACE. The sequencer was a NextSeq 500. Library preparation attached unique molecular identifiers to individual cDNA molecules for quantitative, reproducible TCR counting. Each blood RNA sample was used to sequence both TCR alpha and TCR beta chains. On the study's bioinformatics: The median number of TCRs per sample was roughly 94,000, ranging from about 20,000 to 700,000. The Decombinator software suite was used to annotate V, J and CDR3 in the TCR reads. Every sample was subsampled to the same number of TCRs (28,000) for the PS versus PT1 abundance plots. TCRs were defined as expanded if absent before sensitization and observed at least eight times at the 2-week time point. TCRdb reanalyzed the raw reads on its own, using fastp at Q25 for trimming and MiXCR for clone calling, and kept in-frame beta chains. Each CDR3 protein appears once, grouped with its most common genes and DNA. TCRdb's processing, not the authors' own work, is the source of the V and J calls. The sample records 60,000 to 70,000 distinct CDR3 sequences, roughly 11% of which are singletons. 4.5% to 5.5% of the sample is taken by the ten largest.

As encoded in the germline V gene (reference sequence), CDR1 is SEHNR while CDR2 is FQNEAQ. Trimming costs V 1 base and J 3 bases, and their ends lie 10 bases apart. Taken from cysteine to phenylalanine, the CDR3 has 15 residues. Solely the CDR3 DNA is kept, with 45 bases framed from the first base. This clonotype was sampled from a woman between 50 and 59 years old with alopecia areata. Some clones in this sample may be carry-over from other donors' samples. The material sequenced was whole blood, taken in connection with sensitization to the hapten diphenylcyclopropenone (DPC). The sequence links TRBV7-9 to TRBJ2-1; the D gene is possibly TRBD1, with 5 bases matching. The CDR3 region reads CASSLGSGFYNEQFF. The sequence in DNA is TGTGCCAGCAGCTTAGGATCAGGGTTCTACAATGAGCAGTTCTTC.